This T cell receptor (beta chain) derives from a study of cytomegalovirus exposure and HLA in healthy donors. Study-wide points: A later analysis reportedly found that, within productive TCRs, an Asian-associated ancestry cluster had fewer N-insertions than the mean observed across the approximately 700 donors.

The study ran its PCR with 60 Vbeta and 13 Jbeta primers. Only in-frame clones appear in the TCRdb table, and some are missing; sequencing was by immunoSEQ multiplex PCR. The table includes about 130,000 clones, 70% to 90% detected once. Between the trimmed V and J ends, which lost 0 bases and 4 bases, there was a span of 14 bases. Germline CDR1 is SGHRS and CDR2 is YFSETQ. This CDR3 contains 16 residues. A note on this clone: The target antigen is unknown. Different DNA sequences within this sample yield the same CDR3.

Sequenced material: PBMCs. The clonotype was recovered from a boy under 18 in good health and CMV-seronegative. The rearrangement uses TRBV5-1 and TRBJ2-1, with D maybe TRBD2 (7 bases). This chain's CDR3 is CASSLEAGAGYNEQFF. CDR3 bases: TGCGCCAGCAGCTTGGAGGCGGGGGCCGGGTACAATGAGCAGTTCTTC.